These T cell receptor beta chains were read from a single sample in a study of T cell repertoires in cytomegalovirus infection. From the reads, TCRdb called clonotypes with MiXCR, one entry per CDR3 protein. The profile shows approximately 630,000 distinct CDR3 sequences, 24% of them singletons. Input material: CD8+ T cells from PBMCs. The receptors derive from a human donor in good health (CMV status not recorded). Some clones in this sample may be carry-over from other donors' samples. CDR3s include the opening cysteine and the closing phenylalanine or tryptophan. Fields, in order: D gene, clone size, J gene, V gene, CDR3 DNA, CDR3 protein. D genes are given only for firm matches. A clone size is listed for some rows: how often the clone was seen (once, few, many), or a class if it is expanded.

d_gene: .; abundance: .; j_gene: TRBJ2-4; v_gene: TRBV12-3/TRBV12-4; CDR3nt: TGTGCCAGCAGCCGGTCCGGTCTTGAGAGGAACATTCAGTACTTC; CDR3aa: CASSRSGLERNIQYF
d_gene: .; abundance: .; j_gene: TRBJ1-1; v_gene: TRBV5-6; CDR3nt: TGTGCCAGCAGCTTGGTACGTGGGACGATCACTGAAGCTTTCTTT; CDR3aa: CASSLVRGTITEAFF
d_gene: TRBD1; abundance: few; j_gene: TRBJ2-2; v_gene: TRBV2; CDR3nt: TGTGCCAGCAGTGGAGGGGACAGGGGGCGCGCCGGGGAGCTGTTTTTT; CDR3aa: CASSGGDRGRAGELFF
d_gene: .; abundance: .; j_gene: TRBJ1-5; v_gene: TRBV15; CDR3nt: TGTGCCACCAGCCGGGATCGGTATAGCAATCAGCCCCAGCATTTT; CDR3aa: CATSRDRYSNQPQHF
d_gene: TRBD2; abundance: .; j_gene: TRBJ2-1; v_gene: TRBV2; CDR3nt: TGTGCCAGCCCAGGACTAGCGGGGGGGCATGAGCAGTTCTTC; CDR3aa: CASPGLAGGHEQFF
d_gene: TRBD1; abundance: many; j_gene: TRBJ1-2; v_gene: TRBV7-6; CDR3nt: TGTGCCAGCAGCCCCCACCGGGACAGGGGTCTAAGCTACACCTTC; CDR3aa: CASSPHRDRGLSYTF
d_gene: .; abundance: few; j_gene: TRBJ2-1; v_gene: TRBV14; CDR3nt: TGTGCCAGCACCCCGGAGGGGCCAGGCAATGAGCAGTTCTTC; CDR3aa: CASTPEGPGNEQFF
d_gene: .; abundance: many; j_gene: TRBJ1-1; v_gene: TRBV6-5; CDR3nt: TGTGCCAGCAGAGGAGGGGCCGAAGTGCAGGGTGTATTCTGGATGAACACTGAAGCTTTCTTT; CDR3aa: CASRGGAEVQGVFWMNTEAFF
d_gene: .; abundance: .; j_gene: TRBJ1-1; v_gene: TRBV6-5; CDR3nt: TGTGCCAGCAGCCAATACCGGCGGCCGAACACTGAAGCTTTCTTT; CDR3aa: CASSQYRRPNTEAFF
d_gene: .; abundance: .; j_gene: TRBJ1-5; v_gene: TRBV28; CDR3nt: TGTGCCAGCAGTTTAGGGACCCGGTGGGGATCGAGGGGCGGCAATCAGCCCCAGCATTTT; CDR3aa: CASSLGTRWGSRGGNQPQHF
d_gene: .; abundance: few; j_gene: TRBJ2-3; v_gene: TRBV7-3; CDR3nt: TGTGCCAGCAGCCCAAACCGAAGGGATACGCAGTATTTT; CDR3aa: CASSPNRRDTQYF
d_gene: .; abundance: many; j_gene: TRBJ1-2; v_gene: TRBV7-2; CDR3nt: TGTGCCAGCAGCCCTACAAGTTTATATGGCTACACCTTC; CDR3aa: CASSPTSLYGYTF
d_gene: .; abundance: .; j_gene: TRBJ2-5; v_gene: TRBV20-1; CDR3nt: TGCAGGGTGGGCGGAACTGGCGAAGAGACCCAGTACTTC; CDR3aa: CRVGGTGEETQYF
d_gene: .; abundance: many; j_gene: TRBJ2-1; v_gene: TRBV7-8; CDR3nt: TGTGCCAGCAGCTTAATATGGGGGGCCGCCTACAATGAGCAGTTCTTC; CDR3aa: CASSLIWGAAYNEQFF
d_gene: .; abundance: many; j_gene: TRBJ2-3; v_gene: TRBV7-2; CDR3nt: TGTGCCAGCAGCTTAGCGGTCGACACAGATACGCAGTATTTT; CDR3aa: CASSLAVDTDTQYF
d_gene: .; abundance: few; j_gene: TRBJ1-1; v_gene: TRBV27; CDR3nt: TGTGCCAGCGGGTTTGCAGGGACAGCTTTCTTT; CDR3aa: CASGFAGTAFF
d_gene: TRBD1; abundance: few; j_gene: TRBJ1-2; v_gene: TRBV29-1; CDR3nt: TGCAGCGTTGAGGACAGGCCCCTTGGGGGCTACACCTTC; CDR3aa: CSVEDRPLGGYTF
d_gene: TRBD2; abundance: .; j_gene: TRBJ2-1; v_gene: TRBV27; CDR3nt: TGTGCCAGCTTCGGGACTAGCGGGGGGACCTACAATGAGCAGTTCTTC; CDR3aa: CASFGTSGGTYNEQFF
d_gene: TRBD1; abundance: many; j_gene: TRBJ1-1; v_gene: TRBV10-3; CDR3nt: TGTGCCATCGGGACAGCCGCTGGGAACACTGAAGCTTTCTTT; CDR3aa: CAIGTAAGNTEAFF
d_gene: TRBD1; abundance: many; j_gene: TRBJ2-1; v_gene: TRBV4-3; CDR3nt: TGCGCCAGCAGCCAAGTGCCGGGACAGGGGTACAATGAGCAGTTCTTC; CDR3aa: CASSQVPGQGYNEQFF
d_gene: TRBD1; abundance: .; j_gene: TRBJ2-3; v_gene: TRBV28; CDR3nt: TGTGCCAGCAGTCGACAGGGCGGTTGGAAAACAGATACGCAGTATTTT; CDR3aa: CASSRQGGWKTDTQYF
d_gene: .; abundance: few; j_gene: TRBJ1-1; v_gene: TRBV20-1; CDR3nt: TGCAGTGCTAGGGTAATGAACACTGAAGCTTTCTTT; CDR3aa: CSARVMNTEAFF
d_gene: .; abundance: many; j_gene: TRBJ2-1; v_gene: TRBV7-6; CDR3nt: TGTGCCAGCAGCTTAGACCGGGAAATGCAGTTCTTC; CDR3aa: CASSLDREMQFF
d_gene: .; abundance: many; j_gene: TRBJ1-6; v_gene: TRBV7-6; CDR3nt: TGTGCCAGCAGCTTATCTGCCGAGGGCTCCTATAATTCACCCCTCCACTTT; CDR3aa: CASSLSAEGSYNSPLHF
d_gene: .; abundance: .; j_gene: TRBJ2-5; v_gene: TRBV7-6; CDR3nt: TGTGCCAGCAGCCCTCTATGGGGGTACCAAGAGACCCAGTACTTC; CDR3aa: CASSPLWGYQETQYF
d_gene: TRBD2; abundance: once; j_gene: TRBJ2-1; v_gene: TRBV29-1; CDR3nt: TGCAGCGTTGAGATCTGGGGACTAGCGGGGGGGCCAGAGCAGTTCTTC; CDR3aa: CSVEIWGLAGGPEQFF
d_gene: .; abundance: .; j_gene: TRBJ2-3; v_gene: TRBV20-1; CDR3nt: TGCAGTTCTCTGAAGGTTACAGATACGCAGTATTTT; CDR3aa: CSSLKVTDTQYF
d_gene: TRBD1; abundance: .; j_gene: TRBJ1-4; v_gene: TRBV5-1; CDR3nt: TGCGCCAGCAGCCCCGCTTCGGACAGGGGGAGACTTGCAACTAATGAAAAACTGTTTTTT; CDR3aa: CASSPASDRGRLATNEKLFF
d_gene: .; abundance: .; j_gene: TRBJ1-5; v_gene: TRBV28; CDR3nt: TGTGCCAGCAGTTTAGTCTTCGGGGCCGGGAATCAGCCCCAGCATTTT; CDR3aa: CASSLVFGAGNQPQHF
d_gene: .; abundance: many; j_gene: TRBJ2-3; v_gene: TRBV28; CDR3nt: TGTGCCAGCAGTCCCTCCCAAGGGGGGTTCCTCACAGATACGCAGTATTTT; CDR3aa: CASSPSQGGFLTDTQYF
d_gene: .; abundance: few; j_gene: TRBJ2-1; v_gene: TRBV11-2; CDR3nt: TGTGCCAGCAGCTTAGAGTTGTCAGTAACCTACAATGAGCAGTTCTTC; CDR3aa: CASSLELSVTYNEQFF
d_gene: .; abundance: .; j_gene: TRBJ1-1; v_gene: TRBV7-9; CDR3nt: TGTGCCAGCAGCTTAGTCGACAGCTACACTGAAGCTTTCTTT; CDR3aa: CASSLVDSYTEAFF